The rows below give T cell receptor beta chains drawn from one sample of a study of T cell repertoires in ileal Crohn's disease. Libraries were prepared by immunoSEQ multiplex PCR; TCRdb keeps only in-frame clonotypes and omits some of them. Of about 16,000 clones in the sample, 85% to 95% are singletons; the top ten hold around 3.7%. The sequenced sample was ileal tissue. These receptor sequences come from an adult with Crohn's disease. Each CDR3 is given with its conserved first and last residue. The size field is filled for only some rows; it gives once, few, many or a size class.

V: TRBV5-4; size: NA; CDR3: CASSLLGQVSMDTQYF
V: TRBV4-1; size: NA; CDR3: CASKGTTTGGGEAFF
V: TRBV6-1; size: once; CDR3: CASSDTGNYGYTF
V: TRBV11-3; size: few; CDR3: CASSRTSGGENEQFF
V: TRBV7-9; size: NA; CDR3: CAVNRGENYEQYF
V: TRBV5-5; size: NA; CDR3: CASSPLPAGGQETQYF
V: TRBV6-1; size: NA; CDR3: CASSARRSEKLFF
V: TRBV10-2; size: NA; CDR3: CASSEFRGGELFF
V: TRBV7-2; size: NA; CDR3: CASSPRGTEYEQYF
V: TRBV9; size: NA; CDR3: CASSRRGGNSYNEQFF
V: TRBV6-5; size: NA; CDR3: CASSSVGTGWDIQYF
V: TRBV27; size: NA; CDR3: CASSSLPAGTRGNYGYTF
V: TRBV6-5; size: NA; CDR3: CASRTSGGAYNEQFF
V: TRBV19; size: NA; CDR3: CASSPPGGLDQPQHF
V: TRBV18; size: NA; CDR3: CASSPTGGSYNEQFF
V: TRBV4-2; size: NA; CDR3: CASSQAMVDTIYF
V: TRBV5-1; size: NA; CDR3: CASRAGMGLNYEQYF
V: TRBV6-1; size: NA; CDR3: CASSEFGSISGNTIYF
V: TRBV7-2; size: NA; CDR3: CASSLVGRSSYEQYF
V: TRBV29-1; size: NA; CDR3: CSVERAGGFGDTQYF
V: TRBV5-6; size: NA; CDR3: CASSRDRNTGELFF
V: TRBV2; size: NA; CDR3: CASTRQRNTGELFF
V: TRBV19; size: NA; CDR3: CASSIDGAGRYGYTF
V: TRBV5-1; size: NA; CDR3: CASSPSGGPNNEQFF
V: TRBV14; size: NA; CDR3: CASSLVRGLTDTQYF
V: TRBV5-1; size: NA; CDR3: CASRRDRGATGELFF
V: TRBV5-1; size: few; CDR3: CASSPDRTYGYTF
V: TRBV12-5; size: NA; CDR3: CASGLAKQGRTMKDTQYF
V: TRBV7-3; size: NA; CDR3: CASSPHGGSSYEQYF
V: TRBV19; size: NA; CDR3: CASSPRLTLYYEQYF
V: TRBV7-9; size: NA; CDR3: CASSLAGTGNTEAFF
V: TRBV7-9; size: once; CDR3: CASTGGGVSYEQYF
V: TRBV5-4; size: NA; CDR3: CASSARGFLNSPLHF
V: TRBV15; size: NA; CDR3: CATSGDRGGTDTQYF
V: TRBV12-5; size: NA; CDR3: CASAPGGGGEKTQYF
V: TRBV29-1; size: once; CDR3: CSVEKGQGVNEQFF
V: TRBV5-6; size: NA; CDR3: CASSSTGEGSYNEQFF
V: TRBV6-1; size: once; CDR3: CASSEASSSRETQYF
V: TRBV4-1; size: NA; CDR3: CASSPRTGRGGSGANVLTF
V: TRBV6-4; size: NA; CDR3: CASSPPGGGRNIQYF
V: TRBV10-2; size: NA; CDR3: CASTQTGNTEAFF
V: TRBV19; size: large; CDR3: CASSQTSGGHEQYF
V: TRBV5-6; size: NA; CDR3: CASSFLGYPTGQETQYF
V: TRBV19; size: NA; CDR3: CASSTQTPPATGELFF
V: TRBV9; size: NA; CDR3: CASSVGQGFGGYTF
V: TRBV7-2; size: NA; CDR3: CASSSRPGGGHQPQHF
V: TRBV27; size: NA; CDR3: CASSLGLAAYNEQFF
V: TRBV7-3; size: NA; CDR3: CASSLGSSGGDEQFF
V: TRBV7-2; size: once; CDR3: CASSQGASGAVRTGELFF
V: TRBV6-1; size: NA; CDR3: CASSVGQGAGSYGYTF
V: TRBV7-2; size: NA; CDR3: CASYRSEGSEQYF